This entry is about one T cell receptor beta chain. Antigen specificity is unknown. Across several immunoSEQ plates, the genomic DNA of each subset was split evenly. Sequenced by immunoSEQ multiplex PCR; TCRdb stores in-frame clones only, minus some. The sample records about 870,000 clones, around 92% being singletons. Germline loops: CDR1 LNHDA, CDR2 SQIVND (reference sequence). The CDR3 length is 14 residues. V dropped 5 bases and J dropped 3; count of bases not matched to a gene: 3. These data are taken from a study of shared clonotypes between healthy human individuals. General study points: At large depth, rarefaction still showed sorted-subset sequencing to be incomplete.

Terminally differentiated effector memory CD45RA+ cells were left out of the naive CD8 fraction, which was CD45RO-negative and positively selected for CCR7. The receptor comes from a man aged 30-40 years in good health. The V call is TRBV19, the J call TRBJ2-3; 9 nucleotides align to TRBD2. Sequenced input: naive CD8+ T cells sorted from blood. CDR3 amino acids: CASSLAGLTDTQYF. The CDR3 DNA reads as TGTGCCAGTAGTCTAGCGGGACTAACAGATACGCAGTATTTT.